One and the same sample provided the 11 T cell receptor beta chains below, sequenced in a study of T cell responses to AZD1222 COVID-19 vaccine. Clones were read by immunoSEQ multiplex PCR, and TCRdb kept only the in-frame ones, dropping some. The sample consists of around 120,000 clones, 70% to 90% of them appearing once. The sequences come from peripheral blood, collected on day 0 of MenACWY control vaccination. All receptors come from an adult in good health.

The gene calls are TRBV6-2 or TRBV6-3 and TRBJ1-5; TRBD1 might be the D (5 bases). The CDR3 sequence is 16 residues long. Germline CDR1 reads MNHEY; CDR2 reads SVGEGT. Deletions cut 6 bases from V and 2 bases from J, with 17 bases between. The CDR3 loop reads CASSRPGRAGNQPQHF. The CDR3 bases are TGTGCCAGCAGCCGCCCGGGCAGGGCTGGCAATCAGCCCCAGCATTTT.

This clone was seen only a few times. The chain carries TRBV4-1 and TRBJ2-7; possibly TRBD2 for D (6 bases). This CDR3 has 15 amino acids. Deletions cut 7 bases from V and 3 bases from J, with 19 bases between. Per germline, CDR1 MGHRA and CDR2 YSYEKL. The CDR3 loop reads CASTFNPFGSYEQYF. Written as DNA, the CDR3 is TGCGCCAGCACGTTTAACCCCTTCGGGAGCTACGAGCAGTACTTC.

The chain uses TRBV29-1 and TRBJ2-5; 9 bases line up with TRBD2. Germline V lookup: CDR1 SQVTM, CDR2 ANQGSEA. This CDR3 contains 17 residues. V dropped 1 base and J dropped 1; count of bases not matched to a gene: 10. The CDR3 protein is CSVEGSVERGAQETQYF. The CDR3 region has the DNA TGCAGCGTTGAAGGGTCCGTGGAGCGGGGGGCCCAAGAGACCCAGTACTTC.

This clone appeared once. The chain combines TRBV6-2 or TRBV6-3 with TRBJ2-1; 9 bases agree with TRBD1. Per germline, CDR1 MNHEY and CDR2 SVGEGT. The CDR3 loop spans 17 amino acids. The V segment lost 3 bases and the J segment 8 bases; nucleotides outside the gene matches: 14. CDR3 in DNA: TGTGCCAGCAGTTATAGCCCGGGACAGGGAGGTTTGGATGAGCAGTTCTTC. Translated, it gives CASSYSPGQGGLDEQFF.

The gene calls are TRBV10-3 and TRBJ1-3; a possible D gene is TRBD1 (5 bases). Deletions cut 3 bases from V and 0 bases from J, with 9 bases between. Per the germline V gene, CDR1 is ENHRY and CDR2 is SYGVKD. This CDR3 region has 15 residues. CDR3 residues: CAISDPGGSGNTIYF. CDR3 bases: TGTGCCATCAGTGACCCTGGGGGCTCTGGAAACACCATATATTTT.

The rearrangement joins TRBV6-5 to TRBJ1-6; possibly TRBD1 for D (6 bases). This CDR3 is built from 14 residues. CDR1 and CDR2 from the germline V gene are MNHEY and SVGAGI. V lost 2 bases to trimming and J lost 6 bases, with 8 bases between them. The CDR3 loop is CASSYGQTNSPLHF. In DNA, the CDR3 is TGTGCCAGCAGTTACGGACAGACTAATTCACCCCTCCACTTT.

The chain is built from TRBV7-2 and TRBJ2-4; 8 positions match TRBD1. Germline trimming cut 8 bases from V and 5 bases from J; bases unmatched to any gene: 8. The CDR3 is 14 amino acids. Germline CDR1 SGHTA, CDR2 FQGNSA. The CDR3 loop reads CASSPGTGQNIQYF. The CDR3 region has the DNA TGTGCCAGCTCCCCCGGGACAGGACAAAACATTCAGTACTTC.

The gene calls are TRBV4-3 and TRBJ2-5; D is uncertain. The CDR3 contains 14 residues. Between the trimmed V and J ends, which lost 1 base and 7 bases, there was a span of 13 bases. Germline loops: CDR1 LGHNA, CDR2 YSLEER. CDR3: CASSQVCLFLTQYF. Written as DNA, the CDR3 is TGCGCCAGCAGCCAAGTTTGCCTCTTTCTGACCCAGTACTTC.

The genes are TRBV21-1 and TRBJ1-4; the tabulated D call, TRBD1, remains unverified against the DNA. TRBV21-1 corresponds to a pseudogene. This CDR3 spans 15 amino acids. The CDR3 sequence: CASSKERDRNEKLFF. As DNA, the CDR3 is TGTGCCAGCAGCAAAGAGAGGGACAGAAATGAAAAACTGTTTTTT.

The chain links TRBV19 to TRBJ1-5; D possibly corresponds to TRBD1 (5 bases). Germline V gene sequence: CDR1 LNHDA, CDR2 SQIVND (reference sequence). This CDR3 has 14 residues. The germline V and J ends were trimmed by 5 bases and 1 base, with 9 bases remaining between them. CDR3 sequence: CASSQTESNQPQHF. Here the CDR3 DNA reads TGTGCCAGTAGTCAGACAGAGAGCAATCAGCCCCAGCATTTT.

V gene TRBV5-8 combines with J gene TRBJ2-7, with 7 nucleotides matching TRBD1. Germline CDR1 SGHTS, CDR2 YDEGEE. The CDR3 is 15 residues long. Trimming removed 6 bases from V and 4 bases from J; junction bases left unmatched: 13. The CDR3 loop is CASIILGQMRYEQYF. As DNA, the CDR3 is TGTGCCAGCATTATTTTGGGACAGATGAGATACGAGCAGTACTTC.